This T cell receptor (beta chain) was sequenced in a study of beta chain features in type 1 diabetes. The CDR3 extends over 14 amino acids. The germline V gene encodes CDR1 SQVTM and CDR2 ANQGSEA. V dropped 6 bases and J dropped 1; count of bases not matched to a gene: 6. CD45RO/CCR7/CD25/CD127/CD95/CD27 separated CD4+ naive, central memory, regulatory and stem cell-like memory cells by sorting. The study reverse transcribed the entire isolated RNA, so it sequenced expressed TCRB transcripts. The table came from immunoSEQ multiplex PCR; TCRdb's copy has only in-frame clones and leaves some out. The sample includes approximately 300,000 clones, approximately 10% seen only once; the top ten take around 0.015%.

Sequences were obtained from naive CD4+ T cells from blood. The gene calls are TRBV29-1 and TRBJ1-5; 7 nucleotides match TRBD1. This TCR derives from a woman in her 30s in good health. Here the CDR3 reads CSVGGRGSNQPQHF. As DNA, the CDR3 is TGCAGCGTGGGAGGCAGGGGGAGCAATCAGCCCCAGCATTTT.